This TCR beta chain comes out of a study of cytomegalovirus exposure and HLA in healthy donors. To note about this clone: Within the sample, other DNA sequences also encode this same CDR3.

The PCR ran on 60 Vbeta and 13 Jbeta primers. TCRdb's table, derived via immunoSEQ multiplex PCR, lists solely in-frame clones and lacks some. The repertoire holds roughly 200,000 clones, about 85% seen once, with 0.9% to 1.2% in the top ten. The sample consisted of PBMCs. This receptor was identified in a boy aged 2-15 years in good health and CMV-seronegative.

CDR3 sequence: CASSLGQGQETQYF. As DNA, the CDR3 is TGCGCCAGCAGCCTTGGACAGGGCCAAGAGACCCAGTACTTC. The chain is built from TRBV5-1 and TRBJ2-5, with 8 bases aligning to TRBD1. The CDR3 loop spans 14 amino acids. CDR1 is SGHRS, CDR2 YFSETQ, per germline. V shed 4 bases, J shed 1 base, and the junction held 3 bases outside the gene matches.